This T cell receptor (beta chain) comes out of a study of graft-versus-host responses after intestinal transplantation. Study as a whole: Anti-thymocyte globulin induction preceded three to four years of tacrolimus and steroid maintenance in all recipients.

CDR1 and CDR2 (germline): LGHNT, FRNRAP. V dropped 4 bases and J dropped 13; count of bases not matched to a gene: 7. The CDR3 has 12 residues. Sequenced by immunoSEQ multiplex PCR; TCRdb stores in-frame clones only, minus some. The repertoire holds over 100,000 clones, with about 90% as singletons. Comments on this clone: Its antigen is unknown.

Sequencing used unstimulated CD4+ T cells sorted from spleen or lymph node cells, obtained before intestinal transplant. The chain couples TRBV12-5 to TRBJ2-1; 7 bases fit TRBD1. This receptor was obtained from a human donor who received an intestinal transplant. CDR3 loop: CASGYQGVSQFF. In DNA, the CDR3 is TGTGCTAGTGGTTATCAGGGGGTAAGTCAGTTCTTC.